This T cell receptor beta chain originates from a study of cytomegalovirus exposure and HLA in healthy donors (dated by TCRdb to about 2017). Study-level background: In an earlier analysis of 450 to 750 of the donors, 250 to 350 Gb of sequence data and 117 million unique TCR beta sequences from 150 million to 200 million T cells were reported. In a later analysis, previously published TCR beta repertoires from more than 500 donors were re-analyzed and high-resolution HLA genotyping was added so that TCR occurrence patterns could be studied. A later genetic analysis used genome-wide SNP genotypes for about 65% of the 666 donors, treating that subset as a discovery cohort. The genetic ancestry cluster associated with self-reported Caucasian donors included over 65% of the approximately 400 genotyped donors. HLA typing covered class I and class II loci at four-digit resolution. Using immunosequencing, the study profiled T cell repertoires from 640 or so subjects and related those repertoires to cytomegalovirus serostatus. The later analysis used no new phenotypic data to find candidate immune exposures, relying instead on TCR beta sequences and their occurrence across donors. Four to six DR-DQ haplotypes were handled as single units for association and clustering, since linkage in the cohort was strong. The aim of the study was to test whether cataloging public T cell receptors could identify signatures of past pathogen exposure. About 300 gigabases of sequencing data and around 90 million unique TCR sequences made up an early release that covered approximately 700 HLA-typed donors. In an earlier analysis of more than 550 of the donors, high-throughput TCR beta sequencing was used to judge whether each TCR beta V gene segment behaved as functional or pseudogenic. Alongside the repertoire data, information on donor age, sex, ethnicity and CMV serostatus was compiled. Among some 400 genotyped donors of the cohort, an average of approximately 250,000 unique TCR beta nucleotide sequences were sequenced per donor, roughly 20% of them non-productive. All discovery cohort repertoires had been generated using a single sequencing platform. In addition to the first cohort of 650 to 750 subjects, a separate validation cohort of 130 or so different subjects was used. Typing coverage varied by locus: roughly 620-640 donors for A, B, C, DRB1 and DQB1; 500 to 550 for DQA1; over 600 for DPA1; approximately 450 for DPB1. To predict cytomegalovirus infection status, the study brought together high-throughput TCR immunosequencing, statistical association of individual TCRs with disease status, and machine learning. Study-level results and caveats: Linkage disequilibrium might explain the correlated functional status among segregating V segments, but an unknown experimental factor could not be excluded. For the cohort, immune exposure information was limited to CMV serostatus. The 87-base-pair reads could not distinguish some IMGT-functional V segments, including TRBV6-2 and TRBV6-3, so those segments were excluded. In the study, 164 TCR beta chains were listed as associated with cytomegalovirus. A cluster of highly shared sequence variants was judged likely to be a technical artifact of the sequencing pipeline. A later analysis reported that several top co-occurrence clusters appeared linked to parvovirus B19, influenza, CMV and Epstein-Barr virus. V-gene and J-gene trimming of TCR beta chains was associated with a missense DCLRE1C variant in a later genetic analysis, and the association was replicated in an independent cohort. In a later analysis, the rate of TCR association differed among HLA loci, with DRB1 alleles having the most associated TCRs and HLA-C alleles having the fewest. Most TCR sequences were observed very rarely across donors, whereas some public TCRs were present in many individuals. A later analysis found that HLA-associated TCR beta chains were more clonally expanded and had lower generation probabilities than equally common non-associated chains. Seventeen rarely observed V segments, including chromosome 9 orphons, were excluded from the earlier analysis of about 600 of the donors because counts were too low. The classifier was reported to diagnose cytomegalovirus status with high specificity and sensitivity in both the original and validation cohorts. In vitro tests confirmed that a few of the cytomegalovirus-associated TCR beta chains recognize cytomegalovirus antigens. In an earlier analysis of some 500 of the donors, most TCR beta V segments were observed in productive rearrangements about 90% or about 30% of the time, broadly matching IMGT annotations. A further reported finding was that TCR beta sequences accurately predicted the HLA-A and HLA-B alleles for most subjects in the first cohort. Specific HLA alleles were associated with 15,000 to 20,000 TCR beta sequences at a false discovery rate of 0.05 in a later analysis. Because HLA typing was unavailable for some donors at each locus, only the typed subset was used in association tests. In a later genetic analysis, fewer N-insertions in productive TCRs were reported among donors in an Asian-associated ancestry cluster than the approximately 710-donor mean. Only TCR beta chains were sequenced in this cohort, and the absence of alpha or paired-chain data limited detectable features. Presence/absence analyses assumed roughly uniform sequencing depth across donors, an assumption that may not hold. It was suggested by the authors that the approach could potentially be generalized to other disease states and immunological phenotypes. According to a later analysis, most CMV-associated TCR beta chains appeared to be HLA-restricted, and the HLA associations seemed to be driven largely by CMV exposure. Strong co-occurrence of HLA alleles, especially DR and DQ, made assigning TCR associations to individual alleles difficult.

The cohort consisted of 600 to 750 healthy bone marrow donors. At the time of sampling, all cohort members were nominally healthy, though unrecorded immune exposures were likely present. The donor tested CMV seropositive, placing the donor among the roughly 300 seropositive members of the cohort. Every donor gave a peripheral blood sample, and the peripheral blood mononuclear cells from that sample were used for TCR beta sequencing. The Qiagen DNeasy Blood Extraction Kit was used to extract genomic DNA from the blood cell samples. The CDR3 goes from the cysteine to the phenylalanine over 11 residues. Solely the CDR3 DNA is kept, with 33 bases framed from the first base. Preparation of the library involved the immunoSEQ multiplex PCR assay. The multiplex PCR relied on a mix of 60 forward primers for TCR Vbeta segments and 13 reverse primers for TCR Jbeta segments. The CDR3 region of rearranged TCR beta genes was amplified from genomic DNA by a multiplex PCR assay. The Illumina HiSeq System was used to sequence the amplified TCR beta libraries as 87-base-pair reads. The authors' analysis ran thus. Across the 700 or so repertoires, a later analysis counted around 80 million unique TCR beta chains, roughly 11 million of which were shared by at least two donors. Raw reads were error-corrected and collapsed into unique sequences by a nearest-neighbor algorithm in which closely related sequences were merged to remove PCR and sequencing errors. Alignment of CDR3 sequences to IMGT reference sequences was used to assign V, D and J gene segments. Each retained sequence needed at least a six-nucleotide match to both a V gene segment and a J gene segment. Rearrangements were called productive when the CDR3 lacked stop codons and stayed in frame with V and J; all others were non-productive. Following IMGT convention, CDR3 was defined as the stretch from the second conserved V-encoded cysteine to the conserved J-encoded phenylalanine. The earlier analysis of 500 to 600 of the donors excluded sequences that lacked an unambiguous match to a single V gene segment. An earlier analysis of fewer than 750 of the donors called V segments functional above 56.7% productive rearrangements and segregating when the between-donor standard deviation exceeded 5%. To diagnose cytomegalovirus status from the catalog of TCR beta chain sequences, a statistical classification framework was built. A later analysis assigned V and J genes by comparing TCR nucleotide sequences with IMGT/GENE-DB human TR gene sequences. A later analysis assigned CDR3 sequences and most-parsimonious VDJ recombination scenarios with the TCRdist pipeline. A later analysis defined each TCR beta chain by its CDR3 amino acid sequence plus V-gene family, and excluded reads lacking a unique V-gene family. In a later analysis, 450 to 600 highly shared, low-generation-probability nucleotide sequences were removed to address suspected cross-contamination and a sequencing artifact. In a later analysis, a clonal expansion index for each public chain was calculated from normalized within-repertoire ranks of inferred template counts. In a later analysis, generation probabilities were computed using a VDJ recombination model fitted to out-of-frame rearrangements, and the results were checked against IGoR. In a later analysis, hypergeometric tests were used to score TCR-TCR, TCR-HLA and TCR-CMV co-occurrence, with a repertoire-size bias correction applied to TCR pairs. A later analysis estimated false discovery rates by permuting HLA or CMV assignments 20 times. A later analysis grouped co-occurring TCRs with DBSCAN, adding TCRdist sequence similarity when clustering within HLA-allele-positive subsets. Repertoires with fewer than 30,000 or more than 120,000 public chains were left out of co-occurrence clustering, as were about 5 repertoires with anomalous nucleotide sharing. TCRdb re-hosts the immuneACCESS table, in-frame sequences only. Its copies lack some clones; in the studies checked, an unresolved V gene accounts for under half of them, and the cause for the rest is not known. V, J and clone size reflect that table, while D and trimming were determined from the DNA. Present in this sample are 240,000 or so clones, approximately 82% of which were seen just once. In total, the top ten clones hold 8% of the sample.

As concerns this clone: Its antigen remains unidentified. No clone much larger than this one lies a single base away; base qualities are absent.

The material sequenced was PBMCs. The sequence links TRBV21-1 to TRBJ2-1; the table's D call, TRBD1, was not checked against the DNA. TRBV21-1 is deemed a pseudogene. The receptor was isolated from a woman aged 55-69 years in good health and CMV-seropositive. The DNA sequence follows: TGTGCCAGCAGCAAAGACCCAGTGGTGTTCTTC. Translated, it gives CASSKDPVVFF.